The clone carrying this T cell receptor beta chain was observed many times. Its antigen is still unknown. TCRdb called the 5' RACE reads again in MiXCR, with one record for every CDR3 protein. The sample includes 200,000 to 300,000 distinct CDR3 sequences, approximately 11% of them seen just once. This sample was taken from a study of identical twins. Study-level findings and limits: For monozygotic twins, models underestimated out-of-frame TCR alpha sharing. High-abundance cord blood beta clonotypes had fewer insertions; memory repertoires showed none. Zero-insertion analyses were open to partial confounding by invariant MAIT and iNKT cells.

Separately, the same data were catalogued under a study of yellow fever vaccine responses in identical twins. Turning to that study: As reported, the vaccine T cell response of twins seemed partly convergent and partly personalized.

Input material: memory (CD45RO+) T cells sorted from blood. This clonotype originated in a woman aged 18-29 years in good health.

The CDR3: CASSNRAVNTGELFF. The CDR3 DNA sequence: TGTGCCAGCAGTAACCGGGCCGTGAACACCGGGGAGCTGTTTTTT. This chain joins TRBV12-3 or TRBV12-4 and TRBJ2-2; D is uncertain. This CDR3 comprises 15 residues. Deletions cut 5 bases from V and 1 base from J, with 11 bases between.